This T cell receptor (beta chain) is drawn from a study of blood T cell repertoires in COVID-19. Study context: T cells, B-cell-depleted T cells, or PBMCs supplied cDNA or gDNA.

The V and J ends lost 5 bases and 4 bases respectively, with 14 bases between them. The length of the CDR3 is 14 residues. Germline CDR1 reads LNHDA; CDR2 reads SQIVND (reference sequence). A Seattle source enrolled patients during active infection and followed them longitudinally. Per the original data handling: Reference gene primer amplification gave estimated nucleated cell counts. This table comes from immunoSEQ multiplex PCR, and its TCRdb copy is limited to in-frame clones, with some not included. That table supplies the V and J calls and clone size; D and trimming were determined from the DNA. The sample has some 150,000 clones, 65% to 90% seen once.

The TCR comes from an older woman with COVID-19, enrolled during active disease. J is TRBJ1-2 and V is TRBV19; no reliable D call. Sequencing input: peripheral blood. CDR3 DNA: TGTGCCAGTAGTTTCCCCGGCGGCAGCTATGGCTACACCTTC. This encodes CASSFPGGSYGYTF.